A single sample is the source of the 31 T cell receptor beta chains below, sequenced in a study of OX40 agonist ivuxolimab in advanced cancers. The data were produced by immunoSEQ multiplex PCR, yet TCRdb's version contains in-frame clones alone and is incomplete. The sample consists of approximately 90,000 clones, about 90% of them appearing once. Source: CD4+ or CD8+ T cells sorted from blood, taken in a trial of the OX40 agonist ivuxolimab. These receptors all stem from an adult with an advanced solid tumor such as melanoma, head and neck, liver or kidney cancer.

This clone was found once. CDR3 residues: CAISEDLLAVGDEQFF. CDR3 nucleotides: TGTGCCATCAGTGAGGATTTACTAGCGGTGGGGGATGAGCAGTTCTTC. This chain links TRBV10-3 with TRBJ2-1; 8 bases are a match to TRBD2. This CDR3 has 16 residues. Germline CDR1 and CDR2: ENHRY and SYGVKD. The V gene end was trimmed by 2 bases and the J gene end by 8 bases; junction bases not matched to a gene: 11.

This clone turned up a few times. J is TRBJ1-5 and V is TRBV4-1; TRBD1 matches at 7 bases. In germline, CDR1 is MGHRA, CDR2 YSYEKL. V was pared by 1 base and J by 11 bases, with 8 bases of the junction left unmatched. The CDR3 runs 14 residues. Here the CDR3 reads CASSQGRGLMSQHF. DNA for the CDR3: TGCGCCAGCAGCCAAGGGAGGGGGCTGATGTCCCAGCATTTT.

The chain has TRBV19 and TRBJ2-3, with D unresolved. The CDR3 has 14 amino acids. Trimming took off 5 bases at V and 0 bases at J, with 9 bases between the two ends. From germline, CDR1 is LNHDA and CDR2 SQIVND (reference sequence). CDR3 region: CASSPISSTDTQYF. In DNA form, the CDR3 reads TGTGCCAGTAGTCCGATTTCTAGCACAGATACGCAGTATTTT.

This chain links TRBV11-2 with TRBJ1-2, with D maybe TRBD1 (6 bases). The V end was cut by 3 bases, the J end by 4 bases, with 15 bases between. The CDR3 covers 15 residues. Germline V gene lookup returns CDR1 SGHAT and CDR2 FQNNGV. CDR3 sequence: CASSFVGGLGYGYTF. The CDR3, as DNA: TGTGCCAGCAGCTTCGTTGGGGGCCTGGGCTATGGCTACACCTTC. Using reference TRBV11-2 and TRBJ1-2 for the parts outside the CDR3, the full variable domain is EAGVAQSPRYKIIEKRQSVAFWCNPISGHATLYWYQQILGQGPKLLIQFQNNGVVDDSQLPKDRFSAERLKGVDSTLKIQPAKLEDSAVYLCASSFVGGLGYGYTFGSGTRLTVV.

This clone showed up just a few times. V usage is TRBV7-8 and J usage is TRBJ2-7; D is unresolved. Trimming shortened V by 1 base and J by 0 bases, and 13 bases separated the two germline ends. This CDR3 is 16 amino acids long. Germline V gene data show CDR1 as SGHVS and CDR2 as FQNEAQ. CDR3 protein: CASSLDWRRLSYEQYF. CDR3 nucleotides: TGTGCCAGCAGCTTAGACTGGCGGCGACTCTCCTACGAGCAGTACTTC. Full variable domain (rest looked up from reference TRBV7-8 and TRBJ2-7): GAGVSQSPRYKVAKRGQDVALRCDPISGHVSLFWYQQALGQGPEFLTYFQNEAQLDKSGLPSDRFFAERPEGSVSTLKIQRTQQEDSAVYLCASSLDWRRLSYEQYFGPGTRLTVT.

CDR3 in amino acids: CASSTGTGVYNEQFF. In nucleotides, the CDR3 is TGTGCCAGCAGCACCGGGACAGGGGTATACAATGAGCAGTTCTTC. The chain couples TRBV13 to TRBJ2-1; 10 positions agree with TRBD1. Trimming took 5 bases from V and 4 from J; bases not matched to a gene: 5. The CDR3 covers 15 residues. Germline V lookup: CDR1 PRHDT, CDR2 FYEKMQ (reference sequence).

The V call is TRBV7-3, the J call TRBJ2-1; 7 nucleotides agree with TRBD2. Germline loops: CDR1 SGHTA, CDR2 FQGTGA. The CDR3 is made up of 13 amino acids. The ends lost 4 bases at V and 15 bases at J; junction bases unmatched: 12. CDR3 DNA sequence: TGTGCCAGCAGCTCGCTGGAATCGGGAGGCTTGTTCTTC. It yields the protein CASSSLESGGLFF. The variable domain in full, with the rest retrieved from reference TRBV7-3 and TRBJ2-1, is GAGVSQTPSNKVTEKGKYVELRCDPISGHTALYWYRQSLGQGPEFLIYFQGTGAADDSGLPNDRFFAVRPEGSVSTLKIQRTERGDSAVYLCASSSLESGGLFFGPGTRLTVL.

This clone is a singleton in its sample. The chain employs TRBV2 and TRBJ1-1, with 7 bases lining up with TRBD1. The CDR3 sequence is 14 residues long. The germline V gene encodes CDR1 SNHLY and CDR2 FYNNEI. Trimming cost V 6 bases and J 0 bases; bases outside gene matches: 4. CDR3 in amino acids: CASREGQLNTEAFF. The CDR3 DNA sequence: TGTGCCAGCAGGGAGGGACAGCTGAACACTGAAGCTTTCTTT.

This chain links TRBV27 with TRBJ2-7; D unclear. Germline CDR1 MNHEY, CDR2 SMNVEV (reference sequence). The length of the CDR3 is 14 residues. Trimming shortened V by 6 bases and J by 0 bases, and 12 bases separated the two germline ends. This CDR3 is CASSLTTNSYEQYF. CDR3 nucleotides: TGTGCCAGCAGCCTCACTACTAACTCCTACGAGCAGTACTTC.

The chain recombines TRBV2 with TRBJ2-1; 9 bases line up with TRBD2. This CDR3 is 14 amino acids long. The junction had 4 bases not matched to a gene; V was cut back by 6 bases and J by 4 bases. The germline V gene has CDR1 SNHLY and CDR2 FYNNEI. The CDR3 DNA is TGTGCCAGCAGAAGGACTAGCGATTACAATGAGCAGTTCTTC. Residues: CASRRTSDYNEQFF.

This clone turned up a few times. This chain connects TRBV4-1 to TRBJ2-2; D gene ambiguous. Germline CDR1 is MGHRA and CDR2 is YSYEKL. The V gene lost 7 bases and the J gene lost 3 bases, with 3 bases spanning the gap. This CDR3 has 11 amino acids. CDR3 sequence: CASTDTGELFF. For the CDR3, the DNA is TGCGCCAGCACAGACACCGGGGAGCTGTTTTTT.

V gene TRBV5-1 combines with J gene TRBJ2-5; D ambiguous. CDR3 length equals 11 residues. Germline CDR1 reads SGHRS; CDR2 reads YFSETQ. Trimming left V 2 bases short and J 1 base short, with 0 bases between. The CDR3 protein is CASSFQETQYF. Written as DNA, the CDR3 is TGCGCCAGCAGCTTCCAAGAGACCCAGTACTTC.

V and J are TRBV28 and TRBJ2-5; unclear D gene. In germline, CDR1 is MDHEN, CDR2 SYDVKM. The length of the CDR3 is 12 residues. V gave up 6 bases and J gave up 5 bases, with 10 bases separating them. The CDR3 nucleotides are TGTGCCAGCAGGGAATCCGCTGAGACCCAGTACTTC. Encoded protein: CASRESAETQYF. The full variable domain, in which reference TRBV28 and TRBJ2-5 provide the parts outside the CDR3, is DVKVTQSSRYLVKRTGEKVFLECVQDMDHENMFWYRQDPGLGLRLIYFSYDVKMKEKGDIPEGYSVSREKKERFSLILESASTNQTSMYLCASRESAETQYFGPGTRLLVL.

J is TRBJ1-5 and V is TRBV15; 8 bases line up with TRBD1. Trimming took 0 bases from V and 1 from J; bases not matched to a gene: 5. In germline, CDR1 is LNHNV, CDR2 YYDKDF (reference sequence). This CDR3 is 17 amino acids long. The CDR3 loop is CATSRDRQGASNQPQHF. Written as DNA, the CDR3 is TGTGCCACCAGCAGAGATCGTCAGGGGGCAAGCAATCAGCCCCAGCATTTT.

This rearrangement joins TRBV11-2 to TRBJ1-1; 7 nucleotides align to TRBD1. The CDR3 consists of 15 residues. Germline lookup yields CDR1 SGHAT and CDR2 FQNNGV. V was pared by 8 bases and J by 7 bases, with 16 bases of the junction left unmatched. CDR3 in amino acids: CASLGLGDRESEAFF. In nucleotides, the CDR3 is TGTGCCAGCCTTGGGTTAGGGGACAGAGAGAGTGAAGCTTTCTTT.

This chain uses TRBV5-1 with TRBJ2-2, with D possibly being TRBD1 (7 bases). The germline V gene encodes CDR1 SGHRS and CDR2 YFSETQ. This CDR3 spans 16 amino acids. Between the trimmed V and J ends, which lost 4 bases and 0 bases, there was a span of 13 bases. The CDR3 region has the DNA TGCGCCAGCAGCCGACAGGGAGGCGCGAACACCGGGGAGCTGTTTTTT. Protein sequence: CASSRQGGANTGELFF.

This chain links TRBV14 with TRBJ1-1; 8 bases are a match to TRBD1. This CDR3 has 12 amino acids. Trimming cost V 4 bases and J 10 bases; bases outside gene matches: 5. CDR1 SGHDN and CDR2 FVKESK come from the germline V gene. CDR3 residues: CASSPGQGAAFF. In DNA form, the CDR3 reads TGTGCCAGCAGCCCTGGACAGGGAGCAGCTTTCTTT.

The gene calls are TRBV29-1 and TRBJ1-2; 10 nucleotides agree with TRBD1. V gave up 3 bases and J gave up 8 bases; unmatched junction bases: 6. Germline assignment: CDR1 SQVTM and CDR2 ANQGSEA. The CDR3 totals 13 residues. Here the CDR3 DNA reads TGCAGCGTTGAGAAGGGACAGGGGACGGGCTACACCTTC. This encodes CSVEKGQGTGYTF.

The chain combines TRBV4-2 with TRBJ2-7, with D tentatively TRBD1 (5 bases). The CDR3 runs to 14 residues. The germline gives CDR1 LGHNA, CDR2 YNFKEQ. Trimming left V 4 bases short and J 2 bases short, with 12 bases between. CDR3 DNA: TGTGCCAGCAGCCCGACAGCCTTAACCTACGAGCAGTACTTC. Translating gives CASSPTALTYEQYF.

The chain uses TRBV4-1 and TRBJ1-4; a possible D gene is TRBD1 (5 bases). In germline, CDR1 is MGHRA, CDR2 YSYEKL. The V end lost 0 bases, the J end lost 9 bases, and 14 bases lay between the germline ends. CDR3 size: 15 residues. CDR3 residues: CASSQEYQGGKKLFF. The CDR3, as DNA: TGCGCCAGCAGCCAAGAGTACCAGGGAGGGAAAAAACTGTTTTTT.

The chain employs TRBV5-4 and TRBJ2-3, with 10 positions matching TRBD2. The CDR3 covers 18 residues. Per the germline V gene, CDR1 is SGHNT and CDR2 is YYREEE (reference sequence). J was trimmed by 1 base and V by 3 bases; bases with no gene match: 11. The CDR3 region has the DNA TGTGCCAGCAGCTCGCTTGGGGAGCGGGAGGGTGGCACAGATACGCAGTATTTT. This translates into CASSSLGEREGGTDTQYF.

The chain recombines TRBV2 with TRBJ1-1; D gene unclear. The germline V and J ends were trimmed by 4 bases and 4 bases, with 13 bases remaining between them. Germline values: CDR1 SNHLY, CDR2 FYNNEI. The CDR3 is 14 amino acids. This CDR3 reads CASSVANEVTEAFF. In DNA form, the CDR3 reads TGTGCCAGCAGTGTGGCCAACGAGGTCACTGAAGCTTTCTTT.

V and J are TRBV5-1 and TRBJ2-1; weak D call: TRBD1 (6 bases). CDR1 is SGHRS, CDR2 YFSETQ, per germline. Trimming removed 5 bases at V and 8 bases at J, with 17 bases between. The CDR3 consists of 14 residues. In DNA form, the CDR3 reads TGCGCCAGCAGTTCTGTTGCCAGGGGCGATGAGCAGTTCTTC. This sequence encodes CASSSVARGDEQFF.

The chain couples TRBV7-8 to TRBJ1-4; no clear D. Trimming shortened V by 6 bases and J by 0 bases, and 11 bases separated the two germline ends. In germline, CDR1 is SGHVS, CDR2 FQNEAQ. This CDR3 is 15 amino acids long. CDR3 sequence: CASSSTGATNEKLFF. The CDR3, as DNA: TGTGCCAGCAGTTCTACGGGTGCAACTAATGAAAAACTGTTTTTT.

The rearrangement uses TRBV7-9 and TRBJ2-5; TRBD1 matches 9 bases. Germline V gene data show CDR1 as SEHNR and CDR2 as FQNEAQ (reference sequence). This CDR3 is built from 14 residues. The V and J ends lost 5 bases and 4 bases, in that order; junction bases with no gene match: 5. The CDR3 is CASSPPGQGETQYF. The CDR3, as DNA: TGTGCCAGCAGCCCACCGGGACAGGGAGAGACCCAGTACTTC.

The genes are TRBV5-8 and TRBJ2-1; 7 bases match TRBD1. The germline gives CDR1 SGHTS, CDR2 YDEGEE. V lost 0 bases, J lost 0 bases, and 9 bases stayed unmatched. CDR3 length: 18 residues. In DNA, the CDR3 is TGTGCCAGCAGCTTGGCGAGGGACAGTATCAGCTCCTACAATGAGCAGTTCTTC. It specifies CASSLARDSISSYNEQFF.

This CDR3 is CASSFGLNTEAFF. As DNA, the CDR3 is TGTGCCAGCAGTTTCGGACTGAACACTGAAGCTTTCTTT. The chain is built from TRBV11-2 and TRBJ1-1; D is ambiguous. V was clipped by 6 bases and J by 0 bases, with 8 bases between them. The CDR3 consists of 13 residues. Germline lookup yields CDR1 SGHAT and CDR2 FQNNGV.

This clone was recorded only once. J is TRBJ1-4 and V is TRBV10-3, with D tentatively TRBD1 (6 bases). V was pared by 6 bases and J by 5 bases, with 13 bases between. The CDR3 length is 14 residues. Germline V gene lookup returns CDR1 ENHRY and CDR2 SYGVKD. CDR3 loop: CAIRKDSPNEKLFF. The DNA for the CDR3 is TGTGCCATCAGGAAGGACAGTCCAAATGAAAAACTGTTTTTT.

This rearrangement joins TRBV5-1 to TRBJ2-5; TRBD2 agrees at 10 bases. CDR1 is SGHRS and CDR2 is YFSETQ in the germline V gene. The CDR3 contains 16 residues. The junction had 7 bases not matched to a gene; V was cut back by 0 bases and J by 5 bases. The CDR3 is CASSLGVLAGAETQYF. The DNA of the CDR3 is TGCGCCAGCAGCTTGGGGGTCCTAGCGGGGGCGGAGACCCAGTACTTC.

This clone was observed once. The rearrangement links TRBV7-3 to TRBJ2-7, with 8 bases identical to TRBD2. The CDR3 runs 14 residues. Losses at the gene ends were 5 bases for V and 0 bases for J; bases not matched to a gene: 3. CDR1 is SGHTA and CDR2 is FQGTGA in the germline V gene. In nucleotides, the CDR3 is TGTGCCAGCAGCCCTGCGGGGGGCTCCTACGAGCAGTACTTC. This sequence encodes CASSPAGGSYEQYF.

The rearrangement links TRBV28 to TRBJ1-1; no definite D call. The CDR3 spans 16 residues. Germline CDR1 reads MDHEN; CDR2 reads SYDVKM. V was shortened by 1 base and J by 7 bases, with 19 bases between the two germline ends. CDR3 residues: CASSLYLADQNFEAFF. DNA of the CDR3: TGTGCCAGCAGTTTATATCTGGCAGACCAAAACTTTGAAGCTTTCTTT. The complete variable domain, with remaining parts taken from reference TRBV28 and TRBJ1-1, reads DVKVTQSSRYLVKRTGEKVFLECVQDMDHENMFWYRQDPGLGLRLIYFSYDVKMKEKGDIPEGYSVSREKKERFSLILESASTNQTSMYLCASSLYLADQNFEAFFGQGTRLTVV.